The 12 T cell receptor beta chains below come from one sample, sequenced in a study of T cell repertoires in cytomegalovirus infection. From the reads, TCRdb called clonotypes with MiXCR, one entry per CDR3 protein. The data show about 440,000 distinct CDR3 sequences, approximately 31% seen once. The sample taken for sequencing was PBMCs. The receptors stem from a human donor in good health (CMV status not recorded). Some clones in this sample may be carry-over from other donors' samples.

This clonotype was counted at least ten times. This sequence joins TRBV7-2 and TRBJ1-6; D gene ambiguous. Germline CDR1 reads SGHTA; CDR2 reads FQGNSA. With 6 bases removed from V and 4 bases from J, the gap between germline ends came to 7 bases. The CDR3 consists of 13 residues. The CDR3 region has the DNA TGTGCCAGCAGTGTCATTTATAATTCACCCCTCCACTTT. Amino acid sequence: CASSVIYNSPLHF.

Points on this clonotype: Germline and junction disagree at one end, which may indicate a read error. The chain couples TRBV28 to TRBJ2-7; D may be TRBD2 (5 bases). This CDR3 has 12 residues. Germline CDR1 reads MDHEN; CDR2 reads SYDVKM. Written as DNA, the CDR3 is TGTTCCAGCGTTTTGAGGAGGTACGAGCATTACTTC. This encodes CSSVLRRYEHYF.

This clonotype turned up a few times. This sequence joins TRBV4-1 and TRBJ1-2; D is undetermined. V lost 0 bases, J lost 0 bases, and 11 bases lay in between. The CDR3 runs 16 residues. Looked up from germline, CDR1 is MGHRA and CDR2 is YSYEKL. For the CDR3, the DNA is TGCGCCAGCAGCCAAGATTATGAAACCTCTAACTATGGCTACACCTTC. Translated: CASSQDYETSNYGYTF.

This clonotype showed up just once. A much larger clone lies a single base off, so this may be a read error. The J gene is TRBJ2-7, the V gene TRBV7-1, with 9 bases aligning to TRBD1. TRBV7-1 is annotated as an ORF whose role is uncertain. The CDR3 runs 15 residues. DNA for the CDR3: TGTGCCAGCAGCCGTCCGGACAGGGGTTCCTGCGAGCAGTACTTC. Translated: CASSRPDRGSCEQYF.

The CDR3 DNA is TGTGCCAGCAGCTTAATCCCCTCGTCGTGGGGTAATGAAAAACTGTTTTTT. Amino acid sequence: CASSLIPSSWGNEKLFF. The rearrangement uses TRBV7-2 and TRBJ1-4; D uncertain. The CDR3 has 17 residues. CDR1 is SGHTA and CDR2 is FQGNSA in the germline V gene. V lost 2 bases and J lost 4, with 17 bases in between.

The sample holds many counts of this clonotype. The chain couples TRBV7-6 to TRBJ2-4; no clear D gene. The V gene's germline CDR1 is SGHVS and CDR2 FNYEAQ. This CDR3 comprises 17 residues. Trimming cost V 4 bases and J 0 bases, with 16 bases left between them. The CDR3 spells CASSSSSDPIAKNIQYF. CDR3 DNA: TGTGCCAGCAGCTCCTCGTCGGATCCTATAGCCAAAAACATTCAGTACTTC.

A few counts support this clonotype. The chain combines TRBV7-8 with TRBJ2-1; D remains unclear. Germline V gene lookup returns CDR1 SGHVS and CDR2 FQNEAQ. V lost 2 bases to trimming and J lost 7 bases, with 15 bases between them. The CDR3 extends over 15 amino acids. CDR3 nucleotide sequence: TGTGCCAGCAGCTTACTTACAGCTTCTACAAATGAGCAGTTCTTC. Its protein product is CASSLLTASTNEQFF.

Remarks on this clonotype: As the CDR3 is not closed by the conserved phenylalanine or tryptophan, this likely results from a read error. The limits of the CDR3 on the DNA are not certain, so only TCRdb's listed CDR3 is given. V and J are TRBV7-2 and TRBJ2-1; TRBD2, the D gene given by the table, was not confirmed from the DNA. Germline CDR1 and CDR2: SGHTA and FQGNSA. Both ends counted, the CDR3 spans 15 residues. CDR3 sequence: CASSSERGVYNEQLL.

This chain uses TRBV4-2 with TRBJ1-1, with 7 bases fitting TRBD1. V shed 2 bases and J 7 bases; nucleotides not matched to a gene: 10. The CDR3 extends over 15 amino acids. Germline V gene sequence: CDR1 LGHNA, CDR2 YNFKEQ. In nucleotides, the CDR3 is TGTGCCAGCAGCCAATCCACTCTGACAGGGATTGAAGCTTTCTTT. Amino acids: CASSQSTLTGIEAFF.

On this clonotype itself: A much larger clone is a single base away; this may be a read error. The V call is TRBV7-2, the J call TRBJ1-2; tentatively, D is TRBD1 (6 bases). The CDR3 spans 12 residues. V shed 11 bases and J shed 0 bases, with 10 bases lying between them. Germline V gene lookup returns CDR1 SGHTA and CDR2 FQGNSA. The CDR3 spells CAGRTANYGYTF. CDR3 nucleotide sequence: TGTGCCGGCCGGACAGCTAACTATGGCTACACCTTC.

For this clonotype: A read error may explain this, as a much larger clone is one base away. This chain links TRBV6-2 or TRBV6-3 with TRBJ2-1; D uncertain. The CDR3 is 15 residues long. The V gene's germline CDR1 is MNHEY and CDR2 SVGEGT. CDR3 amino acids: CASIYDGGNYNEQFF. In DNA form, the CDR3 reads TGTGCCAGCATTTACGATGGCGGCAACTACAATGAGCAGTTCTTC.

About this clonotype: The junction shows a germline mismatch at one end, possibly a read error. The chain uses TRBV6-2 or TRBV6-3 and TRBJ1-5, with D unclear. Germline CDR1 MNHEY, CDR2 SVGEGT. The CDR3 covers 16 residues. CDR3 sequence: CASSYPGGQGNQPKHF. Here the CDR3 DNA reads TGTGCCAGCAGTTACCCGGGCGGCCAAGGCAATCAGCCCAAGCATTTT.